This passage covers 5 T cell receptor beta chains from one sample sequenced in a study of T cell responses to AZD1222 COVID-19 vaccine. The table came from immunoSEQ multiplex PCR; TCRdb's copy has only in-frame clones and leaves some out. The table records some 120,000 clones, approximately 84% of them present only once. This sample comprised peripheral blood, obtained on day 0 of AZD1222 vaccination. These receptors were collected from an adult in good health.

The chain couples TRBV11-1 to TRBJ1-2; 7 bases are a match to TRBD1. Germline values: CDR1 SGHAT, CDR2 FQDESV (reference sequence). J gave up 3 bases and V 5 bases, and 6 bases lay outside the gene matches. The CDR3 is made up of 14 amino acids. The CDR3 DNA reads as TGTGCCAGCAGCGTCAGGACAGGTCACTATGGCTACACCTTC. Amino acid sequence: CASSVRTGHYGYTF.

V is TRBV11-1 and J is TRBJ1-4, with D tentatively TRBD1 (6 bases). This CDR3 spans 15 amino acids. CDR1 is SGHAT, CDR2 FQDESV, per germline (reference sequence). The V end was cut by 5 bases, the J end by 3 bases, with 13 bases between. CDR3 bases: TGTGCCAGCAGCAAAGAGACAGGAGCTAATGAAAAACTGTTTTTT. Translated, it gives CASSKETGANEKLFF.

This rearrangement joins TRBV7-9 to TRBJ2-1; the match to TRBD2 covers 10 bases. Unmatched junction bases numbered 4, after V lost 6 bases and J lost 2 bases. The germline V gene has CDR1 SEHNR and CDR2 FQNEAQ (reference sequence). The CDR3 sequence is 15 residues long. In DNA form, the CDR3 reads TGTGCCAGCAGTTCACTAGCGGGGCCCTACAATGAGCAGTTCTTC. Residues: CASSSLAGPYNEQFF.

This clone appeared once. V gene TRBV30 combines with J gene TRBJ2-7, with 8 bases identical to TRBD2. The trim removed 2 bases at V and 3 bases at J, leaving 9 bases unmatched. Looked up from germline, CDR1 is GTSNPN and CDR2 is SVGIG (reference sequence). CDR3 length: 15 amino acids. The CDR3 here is CAWSPHSGGGYEQYF. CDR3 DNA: TGTGCCTGGAGTCCCCACAGCGGGGGAGGCTACGAGCAGTACTTC.

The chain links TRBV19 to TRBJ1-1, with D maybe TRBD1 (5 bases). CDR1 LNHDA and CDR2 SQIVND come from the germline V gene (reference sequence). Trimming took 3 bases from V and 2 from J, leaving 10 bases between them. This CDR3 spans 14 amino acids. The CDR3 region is CASSIARTNTEAFF. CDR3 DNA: TGTGCCAGTAGTATTGCACGGACAAACACTGAAGCTTTCTTT.